A single T cell receptor beta chain is shown here with its context. This CDR3 comprises 15 residues. Germline lookup yields CDR1 SGHVS and CDR2 FQNEAQ. V shed 3 bases and J shed 0 bases, with 9 bases lying between them. Measured with immunoSEQ multiplex PCR; TCRdb has only the in-frame clones, and not every one. The repertoire holds 40,000 to 50,000 clones, approximately 90% seen once, with about 7% in the top ten. The data originate from a study of T cell changes during pregnancy in multiple sclerosis. The receptor's source is a female donor with multiple sclerosis, enrolled in a pregnancy study. This chain connects TRBV7-8 to TRBJ1-5; unclear D gene. Material: CD8+ T cells from peripheral blood mononuclear cells, obtained in the third trimester of pregnancy. CDR3 nucleotide sequence: TGTGCCAGCAGCTTTTACGTAGATAGCAATCAGCCCCAGCATTTT. Protein sequence: CASSFYVDSNQPQHF.